This T cell receptor beta chain comes out of a study of blood T cell repertoires in COVID-19. Study information: The United States, Italy and Spain supplied acute and convalescent COVID-19 samples.

The participants were between about 18 and 100 years old and came from 24 US areas. Recovered Cohort 3 donors showed two negative PCRs, clearance, or symptom resolution. V was pared by 0 bases and J by 10 bases, with 14 bases of the junction left unmatched. This CDR3 is 17 amino acids long. Germline loops: CDR1 SGHDN, CDR2 FVKESK. Original data processing: Cell counts per sample came from amplifying reference gene primers. Sequencing used immunoSEQ multiplex PCR; TCRdb keeps in-frame clones, though not all of them. The V and J calls and clone size come from that table; D and trimming were worked out from the DNA. The profile covers about 140,000 clones, with 75% to 80% appearing a single time and 2.5% to 3% taken by the ten largest.

This chain connects TRBV14 to TRBJ2-1; 8 bases align to TRBD2. Sequencing was performed on PBMCs or T cells enriched from blood (not recorded which). The receptor was isolated from a woman aged 45-59 years who had recovered from COVID-19. The CDR3 protein is CASSQDLGGEPLGEQFF. The CDR3, as DNA: TGTGCCAGCAGCCAAGATCTCGGGGGGGAGCCCCTGGGGGAGCAGTTCTTC.